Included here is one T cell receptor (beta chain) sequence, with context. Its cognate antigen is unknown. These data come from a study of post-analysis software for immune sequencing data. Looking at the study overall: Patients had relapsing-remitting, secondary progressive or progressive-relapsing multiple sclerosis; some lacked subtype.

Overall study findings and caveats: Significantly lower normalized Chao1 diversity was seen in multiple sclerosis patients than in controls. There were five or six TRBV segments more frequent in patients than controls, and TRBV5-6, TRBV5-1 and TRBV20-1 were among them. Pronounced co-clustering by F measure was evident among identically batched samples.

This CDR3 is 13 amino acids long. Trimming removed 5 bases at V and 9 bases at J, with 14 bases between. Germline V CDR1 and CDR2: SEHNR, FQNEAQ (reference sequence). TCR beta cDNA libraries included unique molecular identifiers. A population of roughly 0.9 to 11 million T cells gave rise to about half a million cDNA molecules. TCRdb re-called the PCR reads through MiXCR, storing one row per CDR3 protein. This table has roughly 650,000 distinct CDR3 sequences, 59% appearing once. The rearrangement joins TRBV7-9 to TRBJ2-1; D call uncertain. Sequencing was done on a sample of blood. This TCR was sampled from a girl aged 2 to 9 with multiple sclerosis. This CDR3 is CASSPPLPAEQFF. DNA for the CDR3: TGTGCCAGCAGCCCGCCTCTTCCAGCTGAGCAGTTCTTC. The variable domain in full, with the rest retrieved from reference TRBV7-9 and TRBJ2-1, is DTGVSQNPRHKITKRGQNVTFRCDPISEHNRLYWYRQTLGQGPEFLTYFQNEAQLEKSRLLSDRFSAERPKGSFSTLEIQRTEQGDSAMYLCASSPPLPAEQFFGPGTRLTVL.